The 14 T cell receptor beta chains given below trace back to one sample, sequenced in a study of beta chain features in type 1 diabetes. Their antigens remain unidentified. General study points: All four CD4+ subsets from Type 1 diabetes patients carried moderately but significantly shorter TCRB CDR3s.

The entirety of the isolated RNA underwent reverse transcription, so expressed TCRB transcripts were sequenced. TCRdb's copy holds only in-frame clones and misses some; the assay was immunoSEQ multiplex PCR. The sample lists hundreds of thousands of clones, roughly 8.8% occurring once. Sample: central memory CD4+ T cells from blood. The source is a man aged 30 to 39 with type 1 diabetes.

There are many counts of this clone. The chain joins TRBV19 to TRBJ1-1; D possibly corresponds to TRBD1 (6 bases). The germline V gene encodes CDR1 LNHDA and CDR2 SQIVND (reference sequence). The CDR3 consists of 16 residues. V gave up 5 bases and J gave up 0 bases, with 16 bases separating them. CDR3 in DNA: TGTGCCAGTAGTGCACAGGGTTGGAGTGTGAACACTGAAGCTTTCTTT. It codes for CASSAQGWSVNTEAFF.

This clone was detected many times. The V and J genes are TRBV10-3 and TRBJ1-4; D call uncertain. This CDR3 spans 13 amino acids. Between the trimmed V and J ends, which lost 6 bases and 7 bases, there was a span of 12 bases. The V gene's germline CDR1 is ENHRY and CDR2 SYGVKD. The CDR3 DNA is TGTGCCATCAGGAGGGAGGAAGGTGAAAAACTGTTTTTT. Translated: CAIRREEGEKLFF.

The table lists this clone with a count of one. The chain recombines TRBV7-2 with TRBJ2-7; 8 nucleotides line up with TRBD2. Germline V gene sequence: CDR1 SGHTA, CDR2 FQGNSA. J was trimmed by 0 bases and V by 5 bases; bases with no gene match: 6. The CDR3 has 15 residues. The CDR3 nucleotides read TGTGCCAGCAGCCTAGAGCGGGGGAGCTCCTACGAGCAGTACTTC. It encodes CASSLERGSSYEQYF.

This chain connects TRBV2 to TRBJ1-2, with unresolved D. Trimming shortened V by 5 bases and J by 0 bases, and 13 bases separated the two germline ends. The CDR3 covers 15 residues. The germline V gene encodes CDR1 SNHLY and CDR2 FYNNEI. For the CDR3, the DNA is TGTGCCAGCAGTCCGCGACGGGAAGCTAACTATGGCTACACCTTC. It encodes CASSPRREANYGYTF.

The V and J genes are TRBV5-1 and TRBJ2-3; 10 bases are a match to TRBD2. The CDR3 is made up of 16 amino acids. The germline CDR1 and CDR2 sequences are SGHRS and YFSETQ. The V gene end was trimmed by 1 base and the J gene end by 2 bases; junction bases not matched to a gene: 4. The CDR3 DNA reads as TGCGCCAGCAGCTTGTCTAGCGGGGGATCCACAGATACGCAGTATTTT. Its translation: CASSLSSGGSTDTQYF.

The gene calls are TRBV7-9 and TRBJ1-5; perhaps TRBD1 as D (6 bases). Per germline, CDR1 SEHNR and CDR2 FQNEAQ (reference sequence). This CDR3 is built from 16 residues. The germline V and J ends were trimmed by 5 bases and 2 bases, with 16 bases remaining between them. CDR3 residues: CASSPIPEGGNQPQHF. The CDR3 region has the DNA TGTGCCAGCAGCCCAATCCCCGAGGGGGGCAATCAGCCCCAGCATTTT.

The V gene is TRBV2, the J gene TRBJ2-4, with 11 positions matching TRBD1. V was pared by 6 bases and J by 6 bases, with 7 bases of the junction left unmatched. The CDR3 spans 15 residues. Germline V gene data show CDR1 as SNHLY and CDR2 as FYNNEI. This chain's CDR3 is CASRPRTGGLNIQYF. The CDR3 region has the DNA TGTGCCAGCAGACCAAGGACAGGGGGCTTAAACATTCAGTACTTC. The entire variable domain, with the rest obtained from reference TRBV2 and TRBJ2-4, is as follows: EPEVTQTPSHQVTQMGQEVILRCVPISNHLYFYWYRQILGQKVEFLVSFYNNEISEKSEIFDDQFSVERPDGSNFTLKIRSTKLEDSAMYFCASRPRTGGLNIQYFGAGTRLSVL.

A remark on this clone: The same CDR3 can be traced to other DNA sequences in this sample. Written as DNA, the CDR3 is TGTGCCAGCAGTACTGCGAACACTGAAGCTTTCTTT. This sequence encodes CASSTANTEAFF. V usage is TRBV2 and J usage is TRBJ1-1, with D unresolved. The germline CDR1 and CDR2 sequences are SNHLY and FYNNEI. The V end lost 5 bases, the J end lost 1 base, and 5 bases lay between the germline ends. The CDR3 sequence is 12 residues long.

This clone occurred a few times. This chain uses TRBV28 with TRBJ2-5, with 10 bases aligning to TRBD1. CDR3 length: 17 residues. Per the germline V gene, CDR1 is MDHEN and CDR2 is SYDVKM. V dropped 7 bases and J dropped 2; count of bases not matched to a gene: 13. The DNA of the CDR3 is TGTGCCAGCAATTACCCGGGGGACAGGGGAACACAAGAGACCCAGTACTTC. Residues: CASNYPGDRGTQETQYF.

This rearrangement joins TRBV11-2 to TRBJ2-2; D is unclear. V was pared by 5 bases and J by 5 bases, with 9 bases between. The CDR3 extends over 13 amino acids. Germline V gene data show CDR1 as SGHAT and CDR2 as FQNNGV. The CDR3 nucleotides read TGTGCCAGCAGCCACCGTTGGACCGGGGAGCTGTTTTTT. Protein: CASSHRWTGELFF.

The J gene is TRBJ1-6, the V gene TRBV7-9; D might be TRBD1 (5 bases). V lost 5 bases to trimming and J lost 0 bases, with 11 bases between them. The CDR3 sequence is 16 residues long. Germline loops: CDR1 SEHNR, CDR2 FQNEAQ (reference sequence). In nucleotides, the CDR3 is TGTGCCAGCAGCGCGGGGGAGGGCTCCTATAATTCACCCCTCCACTTT. It is translated as CASSAGEGSYNSPLHF.

The table lists this clone with a few counts. The genes are TRBV7-8 and TRBJ1-5; 8 bases fit TRBD1. Germline trimming cut 3 bases from V and 0 bases from J; bases unmatched to any gene: 10. The germline gives CDR1 SGHVS, CDR2 FQNEAQ. The CDR3 covers 18 residues. In nucleotides, the CDR3 is TGTGCCAGCAGCTTGCGACAGGGGCTCTTCTTTAGCAATCAGCCCCAGCATTTT. Translation: CASSLRQGLFFSNQPQHF.

This clone was counted between two and nine times. This rearrangement joins TRBV4-3 to TRBJ2-7, with 11 bases matching TRBD1. V trimming: 3 bases; J trimming: 3 bases; junction bases outside the gene matches: 7. This CDR3 has 16 amino acids. The V gene's germline CDR1 is LGHNA and CDR2 YSLEER. The CDR3 reads CASSHISGTGGYEQYF. CDR3 nucleotide sequence: TGCGCCAGCAGCCACATTTCCGGGACAGGGGGCTACGAGCAGTACTTC.

V is TRBV7-8 and J is TRBJ1-5, with 10 nucleotides matching TRBD1. The CDR3 is made up of 15 amino acids. V shed 5 bases and J 5 bases; nucleotides not matched to a gene: 6. The germline V gene has CDR1 SGHVS and CDR2 FQNEAQ. The CDR3 reads CASSPRTGGDQPQHF. CDR3 coding DNA: TGTGCCAGCAGCCCCCGGACAGGGGGAGATCAGCCCCAGCATTTT.